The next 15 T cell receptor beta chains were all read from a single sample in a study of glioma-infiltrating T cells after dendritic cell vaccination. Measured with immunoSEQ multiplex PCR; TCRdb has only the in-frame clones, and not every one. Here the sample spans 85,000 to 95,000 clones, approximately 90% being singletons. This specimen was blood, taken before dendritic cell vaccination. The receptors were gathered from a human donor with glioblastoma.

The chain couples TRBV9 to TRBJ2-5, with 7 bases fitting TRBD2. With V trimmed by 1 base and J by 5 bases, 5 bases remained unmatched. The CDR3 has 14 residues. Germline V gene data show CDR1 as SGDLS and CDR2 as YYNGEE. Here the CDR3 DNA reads TGTGCCAGCAGCGTATGGGGAGGGGAGGAGACCCAGTACTTC. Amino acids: CASSVWGGEETQYF.

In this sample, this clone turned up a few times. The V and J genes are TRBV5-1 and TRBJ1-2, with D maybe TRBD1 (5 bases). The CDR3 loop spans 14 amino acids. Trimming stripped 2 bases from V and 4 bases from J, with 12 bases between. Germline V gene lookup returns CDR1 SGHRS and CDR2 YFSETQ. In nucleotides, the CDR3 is TGCGCCAGCAGCTTCCAGTGGGGACTCTATGGCTACACCTTC. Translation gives CASSFQWGLYGYTF. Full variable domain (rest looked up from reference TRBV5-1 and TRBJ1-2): KAGVTQTPRYLIKTRGQQVTLSCSPISGHRSVSWYQQTPGQGLQFLFEYFSETQRNKGNFPGRFSGRQFSNSRSEMNVSTLELGDSALYLCASSFQWGLYGYTFGSGTRLTVV.

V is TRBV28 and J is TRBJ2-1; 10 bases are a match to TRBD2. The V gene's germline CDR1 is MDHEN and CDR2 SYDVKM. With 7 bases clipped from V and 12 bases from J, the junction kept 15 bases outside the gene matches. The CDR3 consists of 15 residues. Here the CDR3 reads CASTTPDPSGRGQFF. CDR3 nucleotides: TGTGCCAGCACCACTCCCGACCCTAGCGGGAGAGGGCAGTTCTTC. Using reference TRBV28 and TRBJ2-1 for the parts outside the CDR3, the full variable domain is DVKVTQSSRYLVKRTGEKVFLECVQDMDHENMFWYRQDPGLGLRLIYFSYDVKMKEKGDIPEGYSVSREKKERFSLILESASTNQTSMYLCASTTPDPSGRGQFFGPGTRLTVL.

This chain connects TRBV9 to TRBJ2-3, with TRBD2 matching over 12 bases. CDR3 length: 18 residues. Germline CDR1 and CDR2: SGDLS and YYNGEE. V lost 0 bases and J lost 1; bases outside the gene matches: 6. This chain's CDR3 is CASSVASSGGVGTDTQYF. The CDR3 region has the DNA TGTGCCAGCAGCGTAGCATCTAGCGGGGGGGTGGGCACAGATACGCAGTATTTT. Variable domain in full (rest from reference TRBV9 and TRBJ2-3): DSGVTQTPKHLITATGQRVTLRCSPRSGDLSVYWYQQSLDQGLQFLIQYYNGEERAKGNILERFSAQQFPDLHSELNLSSLELGDSALYFCASSVASSGGVGTDTQYFGPGTRLTVL.

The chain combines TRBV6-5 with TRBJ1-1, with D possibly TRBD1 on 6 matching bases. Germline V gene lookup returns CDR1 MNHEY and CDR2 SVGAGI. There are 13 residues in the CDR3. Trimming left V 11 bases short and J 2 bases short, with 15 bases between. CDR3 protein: CAARPGDNTEAFF. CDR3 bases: TGTGCCGCCCGACCAGGGGACAACACTGAAGCTTTCTTT.

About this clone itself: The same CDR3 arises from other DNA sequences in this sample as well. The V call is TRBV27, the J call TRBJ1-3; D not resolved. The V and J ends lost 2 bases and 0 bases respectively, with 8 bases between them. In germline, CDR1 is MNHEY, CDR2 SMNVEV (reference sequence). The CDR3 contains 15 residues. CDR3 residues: CASSLGGSSGNTIYF. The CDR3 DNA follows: TGTGCCAGCAGTTTAGGCGGGAGCTCTGGAAACACCATATATTTT.

CDR3 nucleotides: TGTGCCAGTACTGGACAGGGGCCCACAGATACGCAGTATTTT. This encodes CASTGQGPTDTQYF. The chain uses TRBV19 and TRBJ2-3, with 9 bases matching TRBD1. Unmatched junction bases numbered 4, after V lost 7 bases and J lost 2 bases. The V gene's germline CDR1 is LNHDA and CDR2 SQIVND (reference sequence). The CDR3 extends over 14 amino acids.

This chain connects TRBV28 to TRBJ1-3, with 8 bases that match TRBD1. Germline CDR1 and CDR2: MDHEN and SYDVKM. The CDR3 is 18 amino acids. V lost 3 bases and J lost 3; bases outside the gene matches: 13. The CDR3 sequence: CASSFPPLQGAYGNTIYF. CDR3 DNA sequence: TGTGCCAGCAGTTTTCCGCCGCTCCAGGGGGCCTATGGAAACACCATATATTTT.

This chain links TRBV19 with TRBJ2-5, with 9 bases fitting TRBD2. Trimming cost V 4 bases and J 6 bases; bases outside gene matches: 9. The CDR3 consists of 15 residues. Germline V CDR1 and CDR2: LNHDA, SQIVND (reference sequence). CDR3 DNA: TGTGCCAGTAGTAGGGTAGCGGGAGATGAGAAGACCCAGTACTTC. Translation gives CASSRVAGDEKTQYF.

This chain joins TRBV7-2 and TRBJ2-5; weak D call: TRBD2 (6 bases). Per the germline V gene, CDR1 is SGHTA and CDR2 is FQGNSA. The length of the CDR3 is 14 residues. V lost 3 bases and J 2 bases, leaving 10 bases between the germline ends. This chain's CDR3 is CASSFLGTQETQYF. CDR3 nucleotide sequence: TGTGCCAGCAGCTTTCTAGGGACTCAAGAGACCCAGTACTTC.

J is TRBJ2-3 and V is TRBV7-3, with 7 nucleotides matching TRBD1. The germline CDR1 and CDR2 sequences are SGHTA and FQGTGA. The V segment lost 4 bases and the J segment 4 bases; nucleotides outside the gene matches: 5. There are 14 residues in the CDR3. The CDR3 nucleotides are TGTGCCAGCAGCTCCTTAGGGGGCCCAGATACGCAGTATTTT. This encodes CASSSLGGPDTQYF.

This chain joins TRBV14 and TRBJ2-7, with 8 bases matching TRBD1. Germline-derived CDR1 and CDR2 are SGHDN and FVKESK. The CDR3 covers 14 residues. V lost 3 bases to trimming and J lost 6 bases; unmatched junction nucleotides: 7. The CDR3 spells CASSQAGGLGEQYF. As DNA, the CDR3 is TGTGCCAGCAGCCAGGCAGGGGGCTTGGGCGAGCAGTACTTC.

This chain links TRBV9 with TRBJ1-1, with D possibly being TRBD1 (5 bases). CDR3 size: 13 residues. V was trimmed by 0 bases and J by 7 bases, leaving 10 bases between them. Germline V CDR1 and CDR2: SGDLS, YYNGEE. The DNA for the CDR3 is TGTGCCAGCAGCGTAGAGGGGATGGATGAAGCTTTCTTT. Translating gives CASSVEGMDEAFF. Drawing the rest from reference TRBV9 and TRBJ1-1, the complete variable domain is DSGVTQTPKHLITATGQRVTLRCSPRSGDLSVYWYQQSLDQGLQFLIQYYNGEERAKGNILERFSAQQFPDLHSELNLSSLELGDSALYFCASSVEGMDEAFFGQGTRLTVV.

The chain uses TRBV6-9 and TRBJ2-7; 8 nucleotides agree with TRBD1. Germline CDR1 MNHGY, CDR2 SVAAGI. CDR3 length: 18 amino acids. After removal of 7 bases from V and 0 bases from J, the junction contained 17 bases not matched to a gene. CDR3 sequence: CASTFDRGQFGSSYEQYF. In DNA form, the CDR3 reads TGTGCCAGCACCTTCGACAGGGGCCAATTTGGTAGCTCCTACGAGCAGTACTTC.

CDR3 sequence: CASSSAANEQYF. The CDR3 DNA follows: TGCGCCAGCAGTTCAGCGGCCAACGAGCAGTACTTC. The chain employs TRBV5-1 and TRBJ2-7, with a tentative D call TRBD2 (5 bases). The CDR3 sequence is 12 residues long. Germline CDR1 SGHRS, CDR2 YFSETQ. V dropped 5 bases and J dropped 5 bases, with 11 bases sitting between them.